This T cell receptor (beta chain) was observed in a study of cytotoxic CD8 clonotypes in ibrutinib-treated CLL (dated by TCRdb to about 2021). Describing the broader study: The cohort had around twelve relapsed/refractory and 15 treatment-naive patients; fewer than 18 were IGHV unmutated. Partial responses were observed in about 25 patients and complete responses in 2; after a median follow-up of around 68 months, remission was maintained in roughly 15 patients and progression was observed in 12. Response samples were obtained after a median of approximately eleven months of treatment, with a range of roughly 6 to 36 months. On average, each sample yielded 255,043 productive templates and over 90,000 productive rearrangements. Longitudinal samples were available for about 30% of the 86 trial participants. Cryopreserved peripheral blood mononuclear cells were obtained before treatment, at response, and at either sustained remission or disease progression. Every sample from remission and from progressive disease was obtained while the patients were still on ibrutinib. What the research found in general, with its limitations: Clonality increased at ibrutinib response, stayed stable in sustained remission, and fell back toward baseline at progression. Baseline clonality exceeded that of age-matched healthy donors and correlated strongly with circulating CD8+ T-cell counts. Lymph node repertoires were not examined, and the timing of sampling was not matched between patients in sustained remission and those whose disease progressed. Public clonotypes were rare and either shrank or stayed stable during treatment, and the rise in clonality at ibrutinib response reflected expansion of private clonotypes.

The sample's time point, from its label and the paper: 20 to 30 months on ibrutinib. Roughly 2.2 micrograms of genomic DNA were extracted from cryopreserved PBMCs for TCR beta library preparation. High-throughput TCR beta sequencing was performed on longitudinal blood samples from CLL patients receiving ibrutinib monotherapy. The patients took part in an open-label, single-center phase 2 trial of ibrutinib monotherapy. The trim is 2 bases for V and 6 bases for J, with a gap of 6 bases between the germline ends. The germline V gene sets CDR1 to ENHRY and CDR2 to SYGVKD. The CDR3, from cysteine to phenylalanine, totals 12 residues. Only CDR3 DNA is held: 36 bases, read in frame from base 1. On a MiSeq, deep resolution sequencing aimed for a depth between 1 in 1 million and 1 in 200,000 T cells, with each clonotype covered around 9.2x on average. TCR beta libraries were generated with the immunoSEQ hsTCRB Kit. The authors' analysis ran thus. The data were analyzed with ImmunoSEQ Analyzer and ImmunoSEQ Data Assistant, and V, D and J gene assignments followed IMGT definitions. Clonality, which ranges from 0 to 1, was calculated by subtracting the normalized Shannon entropy of productive rearrangement frequencies from one. Public clonotype analysis was restricted to overrepresented clonotypes comprising at least 0.05% of each patient's repertoire. Around 12 age-matched healthy donor repertoires from immuneACCESS were used as controls for clonality. The table comes from immuneACCESS by way of TCRdb, which keeps in-frame sequences with V and J called. Part of the clones is missing from these tables; in studies checked, under half for an unresolved V gene and the rest for unknown reasons. Clone size and V and J calls were adopted from that table, with D and trimming inferred from the DNA. Present in this sample are about 130,000 clones, roughly 84% of which were seen just once. Together, the top ten hold 2.5% to 3.5% of the sample.

Turning to this clone: What antigen it recognizes has not been identified. Base qualities are missing; no much larger clone stands one base away. Other DNA sequences in this sample translate to the same CDR3.

The sequence derives from a human donor with chronic lymphocytic leukemia. This specimen was PBMCs, taken after 24 months of ibrutinib treatment. The rearrangement combines TRBV10-3 with TRBJ2-3, with TRBD2 as a weak D call on 5 bases. The base sequence is TGTGCCATCAGTGAGGGCGGGGATACGCAGTATTTT. Translated, it gives CAISEGGDTQYF.